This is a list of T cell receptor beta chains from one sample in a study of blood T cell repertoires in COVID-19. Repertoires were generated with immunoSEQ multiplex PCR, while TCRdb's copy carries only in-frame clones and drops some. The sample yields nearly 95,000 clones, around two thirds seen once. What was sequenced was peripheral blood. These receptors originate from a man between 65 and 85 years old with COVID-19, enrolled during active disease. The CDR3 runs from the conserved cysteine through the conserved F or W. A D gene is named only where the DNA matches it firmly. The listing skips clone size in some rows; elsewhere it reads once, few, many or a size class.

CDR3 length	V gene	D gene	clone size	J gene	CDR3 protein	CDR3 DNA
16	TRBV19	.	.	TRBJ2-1	CASSIAGRSSYNEQFF	TGTGCCAGTAGTATAGCTGGCCGAAGCTCCTACAATGAGCAGTTCTTC
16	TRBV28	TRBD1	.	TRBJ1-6	CASSFAGTGRSSPLHF	TGTGCCAGCAGTTTTGCCGGGACAGGGCGAAGTTCACCCCTCCACTTT
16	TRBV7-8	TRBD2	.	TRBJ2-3	CASSLAGLAGGDTQYF	TGTGCCAGCAGCTTAGCGGGCCTAGCGGGAGGAGATACGCAGTATTTT
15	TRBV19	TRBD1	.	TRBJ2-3	CASSIQGARTDTQYF	TGTGCCAGTAGTATACAGGGGGCGCGGACAGATACGCAGTATTTT
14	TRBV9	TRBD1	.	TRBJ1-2	CASSFQGANYGYTF	TGTGCCAGCAGTTTCCAGGGGGCTAACTATGGCTACACCTTC
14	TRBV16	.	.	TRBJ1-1	CASSQQVVPTEAFF	TGTGCCAGCAGCCAACAGGTGGTCCCCACTGAAGCTTTCTTT
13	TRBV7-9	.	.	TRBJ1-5	CASSSEETGPQHF	TGTGCCAGCAGCTCGGAAGAAACAGGTCCCCAGCATTTT
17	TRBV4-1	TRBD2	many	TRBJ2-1	CASSQGLAGTLYNEQFF	TGCGCCAGCAGCCAAGGGCTAGCGGGGACCTTATACAATGAGCAGTTCTTC
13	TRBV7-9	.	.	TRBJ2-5	CASSLAEQETQYF	TGTGCCAGCAGCTTAGCGGAGCAAGAGACCCAGTACTTC
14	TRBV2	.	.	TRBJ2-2	CASTPPGITGELFF	TGTGCCAGCACACCCCCGGGGATCACCGGGGAGCTGTTTTTT
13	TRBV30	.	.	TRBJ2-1	CAWRKRAANEQFF	TGTGCCTGGAGAAAGAGGGCGGCCAATGAGCAGTTCTTC
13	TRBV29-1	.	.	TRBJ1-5	CSVEGQGGQPQHF	TGCAGCGTTGAGGGCCAGGGAGGTCAGCCCCAGCATTTT
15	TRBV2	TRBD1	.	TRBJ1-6	CASSRDRGLYSPLHF	TGTGCCAGCAGTCGGGACAGGGGATTATATTCACCCCTCCACTTT
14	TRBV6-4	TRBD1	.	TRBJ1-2	CASSSRQGEEGYTF	TGTGCCAGCAGTTCTCGACAGGGTGAGGAGGGCTACACCTTC
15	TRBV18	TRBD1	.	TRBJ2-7	CASSPGTGLSYEQYF	TGTGCCAGCTCACCGGGGACAGGTTTATCCTACGAGCAGTACTTC
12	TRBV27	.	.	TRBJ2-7	CATTGQRYEQYF	TGTGCCACGACAGGACAGCGCTACGAGCAGTACTTC
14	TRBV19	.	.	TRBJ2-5	CASTSRGSWETQYF	TGTGCCAGTACCTCTAGGGGTTCTTGGGAGACCCAGTACTTC
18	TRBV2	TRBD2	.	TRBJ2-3	CASSEALAGGASTDTQYF	TGTGCCAGCAGTGAAGCGCTAGCGGGGGGCGCTAGCACAGATACGCAGTATTTT
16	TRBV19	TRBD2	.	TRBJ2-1	CASRSVAGGPGNEQFF	TGTGCCAGCAGAAGCGTAGCGGGAGGGCCGGGCAATGAGCAGTTCTTC
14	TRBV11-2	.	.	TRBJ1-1	CASTAGPLRTEAFF	TGTGCCAGCACCGCGGGACCCCTTAGGACTGAAGCTTTCTTT
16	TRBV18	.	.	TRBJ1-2	CASSLSTGNLYRGYTF	TGTGCCAGCTCACTATCGACAGGCAACCTATACCGTGGCTACACCTTC
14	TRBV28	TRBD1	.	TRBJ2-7	CASSPRGYTYEQYF	TGTGCCAGCAGTCCCAGGGGGTATACCTACGAGCAGTACTTC
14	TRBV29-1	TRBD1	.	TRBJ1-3	CSGKQGASGNTIYF	TGCAGCGGAAAACAGGGGGCAAGTGGAAACACCATATATTTT